This T cell receptor beta chain was recorded in a study of PD-1 blockade in classical Hodgkin lymphoma. The germline V gene has CDR1 SNHLY and CDR2 FYNNEI. After removal of 2 bases from V and 5 bases from J, the junction contained 5 bases not matched to a gene. There are 14 residues in the CDR3. Concerning this clone: The antigen remains unidentified.

Brentuximab vedotin exposure varied among the patients, all of whom had relapsed after autologous stem cell transplantation. General study points: There remain no defined causes for the repertoire differences, which possibly reflect disease activity or prior therapy. Any patient who commenced nivolumab under 1 year after ASCT was excluded. Compared with baseline, CD4+ but not CD8+ TCR diversity had risen significantly by C4D1.

Produced via immunoSEQ multiplex PCR; TCRdb's table is partial and in-frame only. The sample holds 35,000 to 45,000 clones, 69% seen once. This sequence originates from a human donor with classical Hodgkin lymphoma. The sequenced sample was peripheral blood mononuclear cells (PBMCs), obtained before the second cycle of nivolumab. The V call is TRBV2, the J call TRBJ2-7; 8 nucleotides agree with TRBD1. CDR3 bases: TGTGCCAGCAGTGAATTACAGGGGGGCCACGAGCAGTACTTC. Translated, it gives CASSELQGGHEQYF.